This T cell receptor (beta chain) was sequenced during a study of Tregs in tolerant kidney transplant recipients. Study in general: Recipients received nonmyeloablative bone marrow transplants from related graft donors, with transient mixed chimerism.

Here immunoSEQ multiplex PCR was the method, and the copy in TCRdb shows in-frame clones only, minus some. Of approximately 100,000 clones in the sample, 80% to 95% were seen once. The V gene lost 7 bases and the J gene lost 4 bases, with 16 bases spanning the gap. Germline CDR1 and CDR2: MRHNA and SNTAGT. The CDR3 totals 14 residues. The receptor was isolated from a human donor who received a combined kidney and bone marrow transplant. J is TRBJ1-2 and V is TRBV6-4; D perhaps matches TRBD1 (5 bases). The sequencing used CD4+ T cells from blood, collected before the transplant. The CDR3 DNA is TGTGCCAGCACGCCCTCGGGGGGGACCTATGGCTACACCTTC. Translation gives CASTPSGGTYGYTF.